Below, 19 T cell receptor beta chains from the same sample are listed, as sequenced in a study of shared clonotypes between healthy human individuals. Generated by immunoSEQ multiplex PCR, the TCRdb table keeps only in-frame clones and is missing some. This sample yields some 2,500,000 clones, of which less than 95% are seen a single time; roughly 0.34% belongs to the top ten. The sample taken for sequencing was naive CD4+ T cells from PBMCs. The subset denotes: CD45RA+ positively selected. All receptors come from a man between 18 and 29 years old in good health. Some clones in this sample may be carry-over from other donors' samples.

The gene calls are TRBV29-1 and TRBJ2-1; 7 bases agree with TRBD1. J gave up 6 bases and V 7 bases, and 9 bases lay outside the gene matches. The CDR3 is 13 amino acids. Germline V CDR1 and CDR2: SQVTM, ANQGSEA. This CDR3 is CSASDREPNEQFF. DNA of the CDR3: TGCAGCGCAAGCGACAGGGAGCCCAATGAGCAGTTCTTC.

This sequence joins TRBV5-1 and TRBJ1-1, with 9 nucleotides matching TRBD1. This CDR3 is 16 amino acids long. From germline, CDR1 is SGHRS and CDR2 YFSETQ. Losses at the gene ends were 3 bases for V and 3 bases for J; bases not matched to a gene: 9. The CDR3, as DNA: TGCGCCAGCAGCTCCATGGACAGGGGATCGGACACTGAAGCTTTCTTT. Translated, it gives CASSSMDRGSDTEAFF.

This sequence joins TRBV6-1 and TRBJ1-5; D is unclear. Germline-derived CDR1 and CDR2 are MNHNS and SASEGT. The CDR3 extends over 14 amino acids. V was shortened by 3 bases and J by 0 bases, with 6 bases between the two germline ends. Here the CDR3 reads CASSDRYSNQPQHF. For the CDR3, the DNA is TGTGCCAGCAGTGACCGTTATAGCAATCAGCCCCAGCATTTT.

The chain employs TRBV6-6 and TRBJ1-2; TRBD1 might be the D (6 bases). CDR1 is MNHNY, CDR2 SVGAGI, per germline (reference sequence). The CDR3 runs to 15 residues. Trimming removed 0 bases from V and 5 bases from J, with 13 bases in between. Written as DNA, the CDR3 is TGTGCCAGCAGTTACTCTGCAGGGGAGGGTTATGGCTACACCTTC. This encodes CASSYSAGEGYGYTF.

The CDR3 bases are TGTGCCAGCAGCTTAGTACCGCCGGGGAAGGGGCTGACAATAGAGACCCAGTACTTC. Translating gives CASSLVPPGKGLTIETQYF. J is TRBJ2-5 and V is TRBV11-3; D tentatively reads TRBD1 or TRBD2 (5 bases each). The CDR3 sequence is 19 residues long. Trimming removed 1 base from V and 4 bases from J, with 25 bases in between. The V gene's germline CDR1 is SGHNT and CDR2 YENEEA. Filled out from reference TRBV11-3 and TRBJ2-5, the complete variable domain reads EAGVVQSPRYKIIEKKQPVAFWCNPISGHNTLYWYLQNLGQGPELLIRYENEEAVDDSQLPKDRFSAERLKGVDSTLKIQPAELGDSAVYLCASSLVPPGKGLTIETQYFGPGTRLLVL.

This clone was seen once. CDR3 nucleotide sequence: TGCGCCAGCAGCCCGGACTTCGGGGAGCAGTACTTC. Encoded protein: CASSPDFGEQYF. The genes are TRBV5-1 and TRBJ2-7; TRBD2 might be the D (5 bases). Germline V CDR1 and CDR2: SGHRS, YFSETQ. This CDR3 comprises 12 residues. Between the trimmed V and J ends, which lost 4 bases and 7 bases, there was a span of 12 bases.

The rearrangement uses TRBV9 and TRBJ2-7; D gene ambiguous. The CDR3 runs to 15 residues. CDR1 is SGDLS, CDR2 YYNGEE, per germline. Deletions cut 4 bases from V and 1 base from J, with 15 bases between. This chain's CDR3 is CASSPTFESSYEQYF. CDR3 nucleotides: TGTGCCAGCAGCCCAACCTTCGAGTCGTCCTACGAGCAGTACTTC.

The sample holds one count of this clone. The chain is built from TRBV9 and TRBJ2-1; 9 nucleotides line up with TRBD2. The trim removed 1 base at V and 5 bases at J, leaving 7 bases unmatched. The CDR3 covers 16 residues. Germline V gene data show CDR1 as SGDLS and CDR2 as YYNGEE. CDR3 DNA sequence: TGTGCCAGCAGCGTATTGGGCGGGAGGGCCAACAATGAGCAGTTCTTC. It encodes CASSVLGGRANNEQFF. Full variable domain (remainder filled in from reference TRBV9 and TRBJ2-1): DSGVTQTPKHLITATGQRVTLRCSPRSGDLSVYWYQQSLDQGLQFLIQYYNGEERAKGNILERFSAQQFPDLHSELNLSSLELGDSALYFCASSVLGGRANNEQFFGPGTRLTVL.

The chain combines TRBV7-8 with TRBJ1-4; TRBD1 matches 9 bases. The CDR3 length is 16 residues. Trimming removed 3 bases from V and 3 bases from J; junction bases left unmatched: 5. Germline V lookup: CDR1 SGHVS, CDR2 FQNEAQ. The DNA of the CDR3 is TGTGCCAGCAGCTTCCGACAGGGGGTGGCTAATGAAAAACTGTTTTTT. Translation: CASSFRQGVANEKLFF.

The chain has TRBV6-9 and TRBJ2-2, with 8 bases fitting TRBD2. Trimming cost V 3 bases and J 0 bases; bases outside gene matches: 12. Germline CDR1 is MNHGY and CDR2 is SVAAGI. This CDR3 is 19 amino acids long. CDR3 amino acids: CASSYPYSGESANTGELFF. The CDR3 DNA sequence: TGTGCCAGCAGTTACCCCTATAGCGGGGAGTCGGCGAACACCGGGGAGCTGTTTTTT.

V and J are TRBV2 and TRBJ2-3, with D perhaps given as TRBD1 or TRBD2 (5 bases each). CDR1 is SNHLY and CDR2 is FYNNEI in the germline V gene. This CDR3 has 14 residues. V gave up 4 bases and J gave up 4 bases, with 12 bases separating them. DNA for the CDR3: TGTGCCAGCAGTGGAGAGCTGGGGGCAGATACGCAGTATTTT. Translation gives CASSGELGADTQYF. The variable domain in full, with the rest retrieved from reference TRBV2 and TRBJ2-3, is EPEVTQTPSHQVTQMGQEVILRCVPISNHLYFYWYRQILGQKVEFLVSFYNNEISEKSEIFDDQFSVERPDGSNFTLKIRSTKLEDSAMYFCASSGELGADTQYFGPGTRLTVL.

CDR3 nucleotides: TGTGCCAGCAGCGCAAGGACAGCCATATCCTACGAGCAGTACTTC. Amino acid sequence: CASSARTAISYEQYF. The chain carries TRBV7-9 and TRBJ2-7, with D perhaps matching TRBD1 (6 bases). The CDR3 is 15 amino acids. The V and J ends lost 5 bases and 1 base respectively, with 15 bases between them. CDR1 and CDR2 (germline): SEHNR, FQNEAQ (reference sequence).

The rearrangement uses TRBV2 and TRBJ2-1; D gene unclear. Per germline, CDR1 SNHLY and CDR2 FYNNEI. The CDR3 extends over 14 amino acids. The V and J ends lost 7 bases and 0 bases respectively, with 10 bases between them. The CDR3 bases are TGTGCCAGCACCGAGGCCAGCTCCTACAATGAGCAGTTCTTC. Translated: CASTEASSYNEQFF.

This chain links TRBV18 with TRBJ2-7; TRBD1 might be the D (7 bases). The CDR3 totals 14 residues. Germline CDR1 and CDR2: KGHSH and LQKENI. V lost 6 bases, J lost 5 bases, and 17 bases lay in between. CDR3 loop: CASSKPGGRNEQYF. Here the CDR3 DNA reads TGTGCCAGCTCCAAACCAGGGGGGAGAAACGAGCAGTACTTC.

The rearrangement links TRBV15 to TRBJ2-5; weak D call: TRBD1 (5 bases). This CDR3 spans 15 amino acids. Germline CDR1 reads LNHNV; CDR2 reads YYDKDF (reference sequence). Trimming removed 1 base from V and 5 bases from J, with 14 bases in between. CDR3 DNA sequence: TGTGCCACCAGCAGAGTAAGGCAGGGCCGGGAGACCCAGTACTTC. The encoded protein is CATSRVRQGRETQYF.

The chain combines TRBV7-2 with TRBJ2-5; D not certain. V was cut by 5 bases and J by 3 bases, with 7 bases left in between. In germline, CDR1 is SGHTA, CDR2 FQGNSA. The CDR3 covers 12 residues. The CDR3 spells CASSRTEETQYF. CDR3 nucleotide sequence: TGTGCCAGCAGCCGGACCGAAGAGACCCAGTACTTC. The complete variable domain, with remaining parts taken from reference TRBV7-2 and TRBJ2-5, reads GAGVSQSPSNKVTEKGKDVELRCDPISGHTALYWYRQSLGQGLEFLIYFQGNSAPDKSGLPSDRFSAERTGGSVSTLTIQRTQQEDSAVYLCASSRTEETQYFGPGTRLLVL.

This rearrangement joins TRBV19 to TRBJ2-1; TRBD2 aligns across 11 bases. After removal of 6 bases from V and 7 bases from J, the junction contained 11 bases not matched to a gene. The CDR3 extends over 16 amino acids. Germline V gives CDR1 LNHDA, CDR2 SQIVND (reference sequence). In DNA form, the CDR3 reads TGTGCCAGTAGCGATATACTAGCGGGAGATAATAATGAGCAGTTCTTC. This gives the protein CASSDILAGDNNEQFF.

J is TRBJ1-5 and V is TRBV6-6; D not certain. V was shortened by 5 bases and J by 0 bases, with 5 bases between the two germline ends. The CDR3 has 13 amino acids. Germline V gene sequence: CDR1 MNHNY, CDR2 SVGAGI (reference sequence). CDR3 DNA: TGTGCCAGCAGTGATTATAGCAATCAGCCCCAGCATTTT. It translates to CASSDYSNQPQHF.

The chain links TRBV11-1 to TRBJ1-1; D unresolved. V was clipped by 5 bases and J by 6 bases, with 22 bases between them. The germline gives CDR1 SGHAT, CDR2 FQDESV (reference sequence). The CDR3 spans 16 residues. CDR3 protein: CASSPRPGALGAEAFF. In nucleotides, the CDR3 is TGTGCCAGCAGCCCACGACCGGGAGCCCTAGGCGCTGAAGCTTTCTTT.